This T cell receptor (beta chain) is drawn from a study of siplizumab effects on memory and regulatory T cells. The CDR3 contains 18 residues. V shed 3 bases, J shed 5 bases, and the junction held 9 bases outside the gene matches. Germline CDR1 reads SEHNR; CDR2 reads FQNEAQ (reference sequence). General study findings and limits: Sequences below about 10^-5 frequency were poorly captured, limiting mapping of alloreactive clones.

This clone was observed a single time. Its antigen is undetermined. Roughly 95,000 TCR templates per sample were assayed. Only in-frame clones appear in the TCRdb table, and some are missing; sequencing was by immunoSEQ multiplex PCR. The data contain approximately 110,000 clones, about 92% of them seen just once; the ten biggest clones take up under 0.75%. The source of this sequence is a human donor in good health. The chain couples TRBV7-9 to TRBJ2-2, with TRBD2 identical over 13 bases. Material: Tregs sorted from blood. The CDR3 reads CASSFGLAGADGTGELFF. DNA for the CDR3: TGTGCCAGCAGCTTTGGACTAGCGGGGGCCGACGGGACCGGGGAGCTGTTTTTT.